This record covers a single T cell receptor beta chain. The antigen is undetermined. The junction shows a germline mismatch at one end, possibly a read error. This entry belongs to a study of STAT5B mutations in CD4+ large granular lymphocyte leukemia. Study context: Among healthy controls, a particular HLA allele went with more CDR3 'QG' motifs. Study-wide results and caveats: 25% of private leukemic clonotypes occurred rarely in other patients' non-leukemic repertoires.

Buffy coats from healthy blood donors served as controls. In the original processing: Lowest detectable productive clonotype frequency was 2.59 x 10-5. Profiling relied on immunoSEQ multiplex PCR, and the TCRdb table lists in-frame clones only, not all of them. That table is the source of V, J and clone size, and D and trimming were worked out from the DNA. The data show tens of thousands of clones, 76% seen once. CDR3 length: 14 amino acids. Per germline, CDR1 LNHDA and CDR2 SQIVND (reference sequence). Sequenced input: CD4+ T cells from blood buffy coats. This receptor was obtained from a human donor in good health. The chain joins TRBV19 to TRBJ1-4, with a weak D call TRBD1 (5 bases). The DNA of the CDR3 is TGTGCCAGTAGTGCTTACAAGGGGAATGGAAAACTGTTTTTT. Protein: CASSAYKGNGKLFF. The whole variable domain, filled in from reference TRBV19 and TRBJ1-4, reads DGGITQSPKYLFRKEGQNVTLSCEQNLNHDAMYWYRQDPGQGLRLIYYSQIVNDFQKGDIAEGYSVSREKKESFPLTVTSAQKNPTAFYLCASSAYKGNGKLFFGSGTQLSVL.